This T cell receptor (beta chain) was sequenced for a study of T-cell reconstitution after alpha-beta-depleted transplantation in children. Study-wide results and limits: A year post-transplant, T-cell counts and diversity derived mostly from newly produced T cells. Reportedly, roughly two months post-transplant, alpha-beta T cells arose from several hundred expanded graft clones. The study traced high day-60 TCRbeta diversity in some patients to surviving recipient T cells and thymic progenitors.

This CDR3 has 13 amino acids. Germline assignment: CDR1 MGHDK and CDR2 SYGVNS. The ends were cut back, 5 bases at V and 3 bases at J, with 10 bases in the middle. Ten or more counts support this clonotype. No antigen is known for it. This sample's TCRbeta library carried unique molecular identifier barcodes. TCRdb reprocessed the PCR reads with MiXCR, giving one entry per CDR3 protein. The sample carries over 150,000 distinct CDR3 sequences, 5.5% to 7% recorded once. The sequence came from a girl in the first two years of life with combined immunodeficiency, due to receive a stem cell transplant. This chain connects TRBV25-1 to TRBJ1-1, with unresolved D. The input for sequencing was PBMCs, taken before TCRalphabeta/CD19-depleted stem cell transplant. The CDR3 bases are TGTGCCAGCAGTATCCATGGATACACTGAAGCTTTCTTT. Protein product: CASSIHGYTEAFF.